This T cell receptor beta chain originates from a study of T cell responses to AZD1222 COVID-19 vaccine. Profiled with immunoSEQ multiplex PCR; TCRdb holds only in-frame clones, not every one. The sample lists about 150,000 clones; approximately 92% were seen once. The analysis combined second doses at about 4 or about 12 weeks. Germline V gives CDR1 SGDLS, CDR2 YYNGEE. The length of the CDR3 is 14 residues. Trimming removed 0 bases from V and 8 bases from J, with 12 bases in between. The source material was peripheral blood, sampled 28 days after the second AZD1222 dose. The source is an adult who received the AZD1222 COVID-19 vaccine. The chain employs TRBV9 and TRBJ2-1, with TRBD2 as a possible D gene (6 bases). The CDR3 spells CASSVAGTRDEQFF. The CDR3 coding sequence is TGTGCCAGCAGCGTAGCGGGGACTCGCGATGAGCAGTTCTTC.